What follows is one TCR beta chain and its context. Its target is unknown. The data derive from a study of long-term antiretroviral therapy in people with HIV. On the study more broadly: The immediate-ART recommendation dates to 2015, and the earliest samples predate it by about a decade.

Going into DNA extraction, samples held about 1-10 million cryopreserved PBMC. Germline-derived CDR1 and CDR2 are MNHEY and SMNVEV (reference sequence). This CDR3 has 14 amino acids. Trimming cost V 5 bases and J 5 bases, with 16 bases left between them. The study's findings and limits: Pre-ART-expanded clones dominated the repertoire at all time points.

A v3.0 immunoSEQ assay was performed at survey level. Assay: immunoSEQ multiplex PCR; the TCRdb copy retains only in-frame clones and omits some. The data hold about 24,000 clones, with roughly 80% observed a single time. The sequence derives from a man aged 50 to 60 with HIV. The sample here was unsorted PBMCs, taken 0.4 years after starting antiretroviral therapy. This chain uses TRBV27 with TRBJ2-7; no firm D call. In DNA form, the CDR3 reads TGTGCCAGCAGTCCGACCCCAGGTTTCAACGAGCAGTACTTC. The encoded protein is CASSPTPGFNEQYF.